This T cell receptor (beta chain) was recorded in a study of T cell responses to AZD1222 COVID-19 vaccine (dated by TCRdb to the early 2020s). The study in broad terms: Because spike-specific TCR depth and breadth did not differ between the two schedules, AZD1222 recipients who got a second dose at roughly 4 weeks were pooled with those who got a second dose at roughly 12 weeks. Trial participants were enrolled by age into 18-55, 56-69 and 70-plus year subgroups, with around 140, 26 and 57 TCR-sequenced participants respectively. TCR sequencing was performed for 230 to 250 trial participants, of whom 207 were given two doses of AZD1222 and around 25 were given two doses of MenACWY control vaccine. General findings and caveats noted by the study authors: Epitopes outside the regions mutated in the B.1.351 and B.1.1.7 variants were reportedly recognized by nearly half of the unique spike-specific TCRs. Conclusions about previously exposed vaccinees are limited because only six or seven AZD1222 recipients were SARS-CoV-2 seropositive at baseline. Most participants were white British and females outnumbered males, and the authors suggested that clonal diversity may have been underestimated. No day 14 peak-response samples were available, so repertoires were characterized only after the peak T cell response. The 56-69-year group was small, and its depth increase did not reach significance, likely because of low power. A significant rise in spike-specific TCR breadth and depth was observed after two AZD1222 doses relative to day 0 and relative to MenACWY recipients. CD4 TCRs associated with the vaccine covered the entire spike protein, and the dominant responses were in regions 160-218 and 743-854.

About this clone itself: The antigen it recognizes is unknown. No much larger clone exists at a distance of one base, and base qualities are not known.

V is cut back by 3 bases and J by 4 bases, with 15 bases in the junction unmatched. As encoded in the germline V gene, CDR1 is SQVTM while CDR2 is ANQGSEA. There are 18 amino acids in the CDR3, from cysteine to phenylalanine inclusive. The CDR3 DNA has 54 bases and is translated from base 1. The CDR3 regions of human TCRbeta chains were subjected to immunosequencing. In the paper's pipeline: TCRs in the repertoires were matched against a reference library of SARS-CoV-2-specific TCRs that had been generated with the MIRA antigen-specificity platform. Breadth meant the fraction of unique TCRs that were SARS-CoV-2-associated, whereas depth meant the fraction of total T cells that were SARS-CoV-2-associated. Each spike-specific TCR was assigned to its reactive spike region and to a CD4 or CD8 class using the MIRA data. Log10-transformed breadth and depth values were compared by one-way ANOVA with Sidak's multiple comparisons tests. TCRdb mirrors the immuneACCESS table, restricted to in-frame sequences. Some clones are absent from its copies; in checked studies, under half trace to an unresolved V gene, and the reason for the others is unknown. V and J calls and clone size are given by that table; D and trimming were obtained from the DNA. The sample yields roughly 96,000 clones; almost 90% were counted once. The ten largest clones add up to roughly 26% of the sample.

In light of the paper, this sample's time point label describes: baseline before first vaccination. The vaccinee samples were drawn from two UK trials, COV001 and COV002, one of which was a single-blind randomized controlled phase 2/3 trial testing AZD1222 (ChAdOx1 nCoV-19) in healthy adults. For TCRbeta chain sequencing, PBMC samples from trial participants were taken at day 0 and at day 28 after the second dose. The sequence joins TRBV29-1 to TRBJ2-5; TRBD2 agrees with 12 junctional bases. The material was peripheral blood, obtained on day 0 of AZD1222 vaccination. The TCR sequence derives from an adult in good health. Here is the DNA: TGCAGCGTTGAGTTTGGTCTAGCGGGAGGGCCAGAGGTAGAGACCCAGTACTTC. It is translated as CSVEFGLAGGPEVETQYF. Full variable domain (CDR3 extended with the reference TRBV29-1 and TRBJ2-5 proteins): SAVISQKPSRDICQRGTSLTIQCQVDSQVTMMFWYRQQPGQSLTLIATANQGSEATYESGFVIDKFPISRPNLTFSTLTVSNMSPEDSSIYLCSVEFGLAGGPEVETQYFGPGTRLLVL.